A selection of T cell receptor beta chains follows, all from one sample in a study of siplizumab effects on memory and regulatory T cells. Generated by immunoSEQ multiplex PCR, the TCRdb table keeps only in-frame clones and is missing some. Of 100,000 or so clones listed, roughly 94% were seen once; the top ten hold approximately 1.5%. The sample taken for sequencing was non-Treg CD4+ T cells sorted from blood. These receptors all come from a human donor in good health. CDR3s include the opening cysteine and the closing phenylalanine or tryptophan. A D gene is named only where the DNA matches it firmly. The size entry is marked missing in some rows and otherwise reads once, few, many or a size class.

TRBJ1-4 | - | TRBV19 | TRBD1 | TGTGCCAGTAGGGTCGGACAGGGATACGAAAAACTGTTTTTT | CASRVGQGYEKLFF
TRBJ2-7 | - | TRBV28 | - | TGTGCCAGCAGTGACCTTATCTTATACGAGCAGTACTTC | CASSDLILYEQYF
TRBJ1-4 | - | TRBV5-4 | TRBD1 | TGTGCCAGCAGCTTAAACAGGGGCCTAAATGAAAAACTGTTTTTT | CASSLNRGLNEKLFF
TRBJ2-1 | - | TRBV21-1 | - | TGTGCCTCCTCCGGGACTAGCGGATACAATGAGCAGTTCTTC | CASSGTSGYNEQFF
TRBJ2-7 | - | TRBV5-1 | TRBD1 | TGCGCCAGCAGCTTCGGACAGGCGCTCTCCTACGAGCAGTACTTC | CASSFGQALSYEQYF
TRBJ2-1 | - | TRBV14 | - | TGTGCCAGCAGCCAAGAACTAGCTCAGCAGTTCTTC | CASSQELAQQFF
TRBJ1-2 | few | TRBV28 | - | TGTGCCAGCAGTCCCCCGGGACGGATCTATGGCTACACCTTC | CASSPPGRIYGYTF
TRBJ2-1 | - | TRBV6-6 | TRBD2 | TGTGCCAGCAAAGCTAGCGGGAGTAGGGCCTACAATGAGCAGTTCTTC | CASKASGSRAYNEQFF
TRBJ2-3 | once | TRBV28 | TRBD1 | TGTGCCAGCAGTGATACAGACAGGGGGCTAGCAGATACGCAGTATTTT | CASSDTDRGLADTQYF
TRBJ2-1 | - | TRBV13 | TRBD2 | TGTGCCAGCAGCTTAGATCTACTAGCGGGAGTCAATGAGCAGTTCTTC | CASSLDLLAGVNEQFF
TRBJ2-7 | - | TRBV27 | - | TGTGCCAGCAGCTTCTTTGAGAAGGACCGAGAAACCTACGAGCAGTACTTC | CASSFFEKDRETYEQYF
TRBJ1-1 | - | TRBV14 | - | TGTGCCAGCAGCCACACCCAGGGGTCGCTCACTGAAGCTTTCTTT | CASSHTQGSLTEAFF
TRBJ1-1 | - | TRBV20-1 | - | TGCAGTGCTAGAGGGCAGCTTGAAGCTTTCTTT | CSARGQLEAFF
TRBJ2-1 | - | TRBV28 | - | TGTGCCAGCAGTTTAAGTGGCGCTAGGTACAATGAGCAGTTCTTC | CASSLSGARYNEQFF
TRBJ2-3 | - | TRBV2 | - | TGTGCCAGCAGTCGACTAACTCTCACAGATACGCAGTATTTT | CASSRLTLTDTQYF
TRBJ2-7 | - | TRBV6-5 | TRBD2 | TGTGCCAGCAGCTACGCGGGGGAATTGCGCGAGCAGTACTTC | CASSYAGELREQYF
TRBJ1-1 | - | TRBV30 | TRBD1 | TGTGCCTGGAGAGGGACAGGGTGGAACACTGAAGCTTTCTTT | CAWRGTGWNTEAFF
TRBJ2-7 | - | TRBV5-1 | - | TGCGCCAGCAGGGAAGAGTCCTACTACGAGCAGTACTTC | CASREESYYEQYF
TRBJ1-1 | - | TRBV7-9 | - | TGTGCCAGCAGACAACCCGCCCTGGGGGCTACCCTGAACACTGAAGCTTTCTTT | CASRQPALGATLNTEAFF
TRBJ2-2 | - | TRBV2 | - | TGTGCCAGCACCCAATGGGGGGAGCTGTTTTTT | CASTQWGELFF
TRBJ2-2 | - | TRBV30 | TRBD2 | TGTGCCTGGAGTGTAGGTATACCGCTAGCGGCGAACACCGGGGAGCTGTTTTTT | CAWSVGIPLAANTGELFF
TRBJ1-6 | - | TRBV5-6 | - | TGTGCCCGGGTTGAGGGGAGAATCTATTCACCCCTCCACTTT | CARVEGRIYSPLHF
TRBJ2-7 | - | TRBV18 | - | TGTGCCAGCTCATCGTTGGCCCGGCGACGGGGAGAGCAGTACTTC | CASSSLARRRGEQYF
TRBJ2-1 | - | TRBV19 | TRBD2 | TGTGCCAGTAGCTGGAGAGCGGGGGGACAGCCTAATGAGCAGTTCTTC | CASSWRAGGQPNEQFF